Below, 13 T cell receptor gamma chains from the same sample are listed, as sequenced in a study of gamma delta lymphoproliferative disorders and STAT genes (dated by TCRdb to 2016 to 2019). TCR sequencing was performed on genomic DNA from peripheral blood mononuclear cells isolated from patients and controls. Library method: multiplex PCR. The sample was run on an Illumina MiSeq. Clones were re-identified by TCRdb from the public reads with CATT, and rows with the same DNA were merged. This sample is represented by just under 2,500 gamma-chain clones; approximately 19% of them were singletons. The top ten clones comprise around 50% of the sample. The specimen sequenced was blood. These TCRs come from a human donor with gamma-delta T-cell large granular lymphocyte leukemia.

This chain uses TRGV9 with TRGJ1 or TRGJ2. Because TCRdb records no J gene, it was assigned here through a match of the DNA to germline. Trimming at V came to 0 bases and at J to 3 bases, leaving 14 bases not matched to a gene. The CDR3 covers 17 residues. CDR1 and CDR2 (germline): GITISATS, ISYDGTV (reference sequence). Here the CDR3 DNA reads TGTGCCTTGTGGGAGGTGCAAGGGAATTTTTCTTATTATAAGAAACTCTTT. Its protein product is CALWEVQGNFSYYKKLF.

This clone was seen a few times. The chain carries TRGV3 and TRGJ1 or TRGJ2. TCRdb offers no J gene call, so here the DNA was matched to germline to obtain one. This CDR3 is built from 10 residues. Germline lookup yields CDR1 VTNTFY and CDR2 YDVSTARD (reference sequence). V was clipped by 6 bases and J by 12 bases; unmatched bases: 8. This CDR3 reads CATWSRGKLF. The CDR3 nucleotides read TGTGCCACCTGGTCCAGGGGGAAACTCTTT.

This clone was observed a few times. The chain couples TRGV8 to TRGJP1. TCRdb is silent on the J gene; assignment here came from matching the DNA to germline. V lost 1 base to trimming and J lost 2 bases; unmatched junction nucleotides: 1. The germline V gene encodes CDR1 VENAVY and CDR2 YDSYNSRV. The CDR3 length is 14 residues. The CDR3 reads CATWDSTTGWFKIF. The CDR3 DNA is TGTGCCACCTGGGATAGCACCACTGGTTGGTTCAAGATATTT.

V and J are TRGV2 and TRGJ1 or TRGJ2. TCRdb offers no J gene call, so here the DNA was matched to germline to obtain one. Germline CDR1 reads EGSNGY; CDR2 reads YDSYNSKV. This CDR3 contains 11 residues. Trimming cost V 0 bases and J 10 bases; bases outside gene matches: 3. Here the CDR3 reads CATWDGRKKLF. The CDR3 DNA sequence: TGTGCCACCTGGGACGGGCGAAAGAAACTCTTT.

This clone was recorded a few times. With the J gene uncalled, the V gene is TRGV2. This CDR3 has 10 amino acids. The germline V gene encodes CDR1 EGSNGY and CDR2 YDSYNSKV. The CDR3 here is CATWDGRRVF. The CDR3 coding sequence is TGTGCCACCTGGGACGGGCGGAGGGTCTTT.

This clone is categorized as medium-sized (0.01 to 0.1%). The chain joins TRGV4 to TRGJ1 or TRGJ2. The J gene comes from matching the DNA to germline here; TCRdb lacks it. Trimming cost V 4 bases and J 2 bases; bases outside gene matches: 5. CDR1 is EGSTGY and CDR2 is YDSYTSSV in the germline V gene. There are 13 residues in the CDR3. The DNA for the CDR3 is TGTGCCACCTGGGACTCTCATTATTATAAGAAACTCTTT. This sequence encodes CATWDSHYYKKLF.

This clone is medium-sized. The chain couples TRGV8 to TRGJ1 or TRGJ2. The J gene was missing in TCRdb and was found by matching the end of the DNA to germline. The V and J ends lost 1 base and 5 bases, in that order; junction bases with no gene match: 8. Germline V lookup: CDR1 VENAVY, CDR2 YDSYNSRV. The CDR3 has 14 residues. CDR3 nucleotides: TGTGCCACCTGGGATAGAAATGGGAATTATAAGAAACTCTTT. Its protein is CATWDRNGNYKKLF.

The CDR3 DNA reads TGTGCCTGCTGGATGTTGGGTAGGGTCTTT. Its protein product is CACWMLGRVF. No J gene call was made, and the V gene is TRGV11. TRGV11 is an open reading frame, and its role is uncertain. The CDR3 totals 10 residues.

The rearrangement links TRGV8 to TRGJ1 or TRGJ2. TCRdb offers no J gene call, so here the DNA was matched to germline to obtain one. Germline V gene lookup returns CDR1 VENAVY and CDR2 YDSYNSRV. The CDR3 length is 10 residues. With V trimmed by 3 bases and J by 12 bases, 5 bases remained unmatched. The CDR3 nucleotides are TGTGCCACCTGGGATGAAGCGAAACTCTTT. Protein: CATWDEAKLF.

Details on this clone: Additional DNA sequences in this sample encode the identical CDR3. The chain uses TRGV10 and TRGJ1 or TRGJ2. TCRdb carries no J gene annotation; the J gene was assigned here by matching the DNA with germline. TRGV10 is annotated as an ORF whose role is uncertain. The CDR3 runs 10 residues. Trimming at V came to 7 bases and at J to 7 bases, leaving 2 bases not matched to a gene. CDR3 residues: CAAWLYKKLF. The DNA of the CDR3 is TGTGCTGCGTGGTTATATAAGAAACTCTTT.

In regard to this clone: The sample carries other DNA sequences with the same CDR3. The rearrangement uses TRGV5 and TRGJ1 or TRGJ2. As TCRdb names no J gene, one was assigned here on the basis of a DNA match to germline. The germline V gene has CDR1 VINAFY and CDR2 YDVSNSKD. The CDR3 has 12 amino acids. The junction had 3 bases not matched to a gene; V was cut back by 0 bases and J by 7 bases. The chain's CDR3 is CATWDRRYKKLF. The CDR3 region has the DNA TGTGCCACCTGGGACAGGAGGTATAAGAAACTCTTT.

This clone was counted a few times. J is TRGJP2 and V is TRGV2. TCRdb does not report a J gene; here it was assigned by matching the DNA to germline references. The CDR3 extends over 14 amino acids. The germline CDR1 and CDR2 sequences are EGSNGY and YDSYNSKV. The V and J ends lost 2 bases and 3 bases, in that order; junction bases with no gene match: 3. For the CDR3, the DNA is TGTGCCACCTGGGACGAGGGTAGTGATTGGATCAAGACGTTT. Its translation: CATWDEGSDWIKTF.

This clone was detected a few times. The chain has TRGV4 and TRGJ1 or TRGJ2. Here the J gene came from matching the DNA to germline, since TCRdb omits it. The CDR3 has 19 amino acids. The germline V gene has CDR1 EGSTGY and CDR2 YDSYTSSV. The V and J ends lost 4 bases and 7 bases, in that order; junction bases with no gene match: 28. The chain's CDR3 is CATWDGSRWHGKVTYKKLF. The CDR3 bases are TGTGCCACCTGGGACGGGAGTCGGTGGCACGGGAAAGTTACGTATAAGAAACTCTTT.